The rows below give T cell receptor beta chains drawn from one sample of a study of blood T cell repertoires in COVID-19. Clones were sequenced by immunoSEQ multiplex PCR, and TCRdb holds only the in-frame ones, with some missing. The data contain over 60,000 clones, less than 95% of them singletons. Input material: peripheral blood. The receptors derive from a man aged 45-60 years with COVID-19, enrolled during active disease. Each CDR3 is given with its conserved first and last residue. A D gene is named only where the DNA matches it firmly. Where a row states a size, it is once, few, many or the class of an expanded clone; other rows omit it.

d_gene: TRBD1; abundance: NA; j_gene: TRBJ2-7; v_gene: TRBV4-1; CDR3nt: TGCGCCAGCAGCCCCCAGGGGGTCAACGAGCAGTACTTC; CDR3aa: CASSPQGVNEQYF
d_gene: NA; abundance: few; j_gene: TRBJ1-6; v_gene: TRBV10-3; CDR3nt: TGTGCCATCAGGGGCGGGGGAGGCGAGTCACCCCTCCACTTT; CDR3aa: CAIRGGGGESPLHF
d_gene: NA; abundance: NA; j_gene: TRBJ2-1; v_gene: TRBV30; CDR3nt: TGTGCCTGGGGTCGTGGCGTAGTCAGGAATGAGCAGTTCTTC; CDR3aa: CAWGRGVVRNEQFF
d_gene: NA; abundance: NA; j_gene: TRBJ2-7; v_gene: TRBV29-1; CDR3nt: TGCAGCGTCGTATCCAGGGCTTACGAGCAGTACTTC; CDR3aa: CSVVSRAYEQYF
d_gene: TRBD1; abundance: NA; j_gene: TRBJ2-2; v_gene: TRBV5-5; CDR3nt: TGTGCCAGCAGCTGGGGGGGACAGGGGTCCACCGGGGAGCTGTTTTTT; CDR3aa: CASSWGGQGSTGELFF
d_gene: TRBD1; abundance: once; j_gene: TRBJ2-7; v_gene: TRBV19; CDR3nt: TGTGCCAGTAGTATGACAGGGGGCAGCTACGAGCAGTACTTC; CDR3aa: CASSMTGGSYEQYF
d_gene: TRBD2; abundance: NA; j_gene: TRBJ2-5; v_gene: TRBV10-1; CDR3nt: TGCGCCAGCAGTGCTGACCGGACTAGCGGGCTTGAAGAGACCCAGTACTTC; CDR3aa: CASSADRTSGLEETQYF
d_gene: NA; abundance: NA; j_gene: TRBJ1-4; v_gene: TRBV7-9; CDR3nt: TGTGCCAGCAGCTCGGGGTCCCTAACTAATGAAAAACTGTTTTTT; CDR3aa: CASSSGSLTNEKLFF
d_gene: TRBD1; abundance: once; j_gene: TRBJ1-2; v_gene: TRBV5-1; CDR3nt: TGCGCCAGCAGCTTGGGCCCACAGGGGAGCTATGGCTACACCTTC; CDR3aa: CASSLGPQGSYGYTF
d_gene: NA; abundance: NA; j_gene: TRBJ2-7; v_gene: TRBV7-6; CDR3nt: TGTGCCAGCAGCTTAGGCGGGGACGCGTCCTACGAGCAGTACTTC; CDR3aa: CASSLGGDASYEQYF
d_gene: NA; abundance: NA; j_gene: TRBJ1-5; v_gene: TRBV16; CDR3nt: TGTGCCAGCAGCCAATCTAGGAGTGAACAGCCCCAGCATTTT; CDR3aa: CASSQSRSEQPQHF
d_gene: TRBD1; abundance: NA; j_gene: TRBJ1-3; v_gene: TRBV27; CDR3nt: TGTGCCAGCAGTTGGGACAGCCGCTCTGGAAACACCATATATTTT; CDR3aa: CASSWDSRSGNTIYF
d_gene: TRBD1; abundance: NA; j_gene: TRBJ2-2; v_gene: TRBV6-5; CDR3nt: TGTGCCAGCAGGGCCCGGGACAGGGAGACCGGGGAGCTGTTTTTT; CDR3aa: CASRARDRETGELFF
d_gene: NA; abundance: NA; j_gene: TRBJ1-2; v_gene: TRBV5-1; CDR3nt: TGCGCCAGCAGCCCTGGAGTTAACTATGGCTACACCTTC; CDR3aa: CASSPGVNYGYTF
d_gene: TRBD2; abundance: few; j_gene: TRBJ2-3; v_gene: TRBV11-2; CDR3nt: TGTGCCAGCAGCCGACGACTAGCGGGAGGGGATACGCAGTATTTT; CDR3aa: CASSRRLAGGDTQYF
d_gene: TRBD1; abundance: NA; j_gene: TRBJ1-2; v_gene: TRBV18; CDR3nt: TGTGCCAGCTCATTGCTAGAAGGGACAGGGGTCGTTTTCTATGGCTACACCTTC; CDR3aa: CASSLLEGTGVVFYGYTF
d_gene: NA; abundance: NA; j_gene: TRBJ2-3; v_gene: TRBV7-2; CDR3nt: TGTGCCAGCAGCCGGTCCAGACTGACAGATACGCAGTATTTT; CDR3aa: CASSRSRLTDTQYF
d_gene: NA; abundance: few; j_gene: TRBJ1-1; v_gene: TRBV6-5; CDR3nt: TGTGCCAGCAGTTACTTCTTTTCCGGCACTGAAGCTTTCTTT; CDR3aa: CASSYFFSGTEAFF
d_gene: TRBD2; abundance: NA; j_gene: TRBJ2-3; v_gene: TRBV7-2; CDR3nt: TGTGCCAGCAGCCACGGACTAGCGGGGGGAGATACGCAGTATTTT; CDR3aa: CASSHGLAGGDTQYF
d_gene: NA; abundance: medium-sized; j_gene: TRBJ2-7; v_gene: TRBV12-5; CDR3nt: TGTGCTAGTAGTCCGGGAGTCTACGAGCAGTACTTC; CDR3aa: CASSPGVYEQYF
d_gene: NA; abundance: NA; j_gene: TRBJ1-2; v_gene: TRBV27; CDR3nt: TGTGCCAGCAGTTTGCGGGGCACCGGCTATGGCTACACCTTC; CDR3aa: CASSLRGTGYGYTF
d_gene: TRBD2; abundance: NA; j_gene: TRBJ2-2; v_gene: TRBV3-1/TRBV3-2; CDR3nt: TGTGCCAGCAGCCAAGATAGGAGGACTAGGCCGAACACCGGGGAGCTGTTTTTT; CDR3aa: CASSQDRRTRPNTGELFF
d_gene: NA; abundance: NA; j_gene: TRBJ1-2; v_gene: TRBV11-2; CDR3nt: TGTGCCAGCAGCGCCGGCTCAGGGCAAGGCTACACCTTC; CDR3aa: CASSAGSGQGYTF
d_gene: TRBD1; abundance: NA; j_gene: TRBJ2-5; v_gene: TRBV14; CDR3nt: TGTGCCAGCAGCCAAGCCACTCGGGACAGTAGGGAGACCCAGTACTTC; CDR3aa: CASSQATRDSRETQYF
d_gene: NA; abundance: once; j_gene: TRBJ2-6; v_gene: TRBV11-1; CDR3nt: TGTGCCAGCAGCTTAGATCCAGGAACGGGGGCCAACGTCCTGACTTTC; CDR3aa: CASSLDPGTGANVLTF
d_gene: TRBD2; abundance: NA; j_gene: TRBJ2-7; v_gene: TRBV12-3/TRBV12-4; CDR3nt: TGTGCCAGCAGTTTCATTACGGGGGGCGAGCAGTACTTC; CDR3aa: CASSFITGGEQYF
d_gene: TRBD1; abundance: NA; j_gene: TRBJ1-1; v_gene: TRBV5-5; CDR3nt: TGTGCCAGCAGCAGTGACAGGGGCGGCGGGACTGAAGCTTTCTTT; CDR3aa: CASSSDRGGGTEAFF
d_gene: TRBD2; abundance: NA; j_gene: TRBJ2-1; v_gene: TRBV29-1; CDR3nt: TGCAGCGTTGAAGTTGGGCTAGCGGGCTATATCAATGAGCAGTTCTTC; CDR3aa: CSVEVGLAGYINEQFF
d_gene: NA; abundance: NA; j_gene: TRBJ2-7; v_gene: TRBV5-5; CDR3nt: TGTGCCAGCAGCGTGGACTACTTCTCCTACGAGCAGTACTTC; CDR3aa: CASSVDYFSYEQYF
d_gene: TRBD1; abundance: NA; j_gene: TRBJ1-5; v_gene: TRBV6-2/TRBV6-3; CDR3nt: TGTGCCAGCAGCCCCGGAAGGGGGCGAGGTCAGCCCCAGCATTTT; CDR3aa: CASSPGRGRGQPQHF
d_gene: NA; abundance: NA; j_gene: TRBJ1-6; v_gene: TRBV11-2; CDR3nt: TGTGCCAGCAGCTTAAACGCGTTCGATTCACCCCTCCACTTT; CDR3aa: CASSLNAFDSPLHF
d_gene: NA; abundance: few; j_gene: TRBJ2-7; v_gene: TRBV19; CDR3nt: TGTGCCAGTAGTAAAACGGGGGGCACCTACGAGCAGTACTTC; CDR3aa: CASSKTGGTYEQYF
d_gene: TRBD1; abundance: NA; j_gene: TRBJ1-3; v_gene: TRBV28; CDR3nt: TGTGCCAGCAGCCGACATCAGGGGACAGGGGAGTACACCATATATTTT; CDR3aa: CASSRHQGTGEYTIYF
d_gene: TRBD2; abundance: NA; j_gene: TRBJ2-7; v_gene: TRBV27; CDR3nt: TGTGCCAGCAGTCGTGACCTAAGCGGGAGGGCCTTCTACGAGCAGTACTTC; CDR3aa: CASSRDLSGRAFYEQYF
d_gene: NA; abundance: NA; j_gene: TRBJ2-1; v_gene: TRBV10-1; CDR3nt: TGCGCCGAGGATAGGCGGCCCGGCAATGAGCAGTTCTTC; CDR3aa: CAEDRRPGNEQFF
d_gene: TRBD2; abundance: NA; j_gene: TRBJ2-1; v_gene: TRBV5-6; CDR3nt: TGTGCCAGCAGCGTAAAAGCGGGAGTGGACTACAATGAGCAGTTCTTC; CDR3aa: CASSVKAGVDYNEQFF
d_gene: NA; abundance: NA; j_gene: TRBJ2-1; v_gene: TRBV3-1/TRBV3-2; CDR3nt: TGTGCCAGCAGCCCTCAATTTGGACAAGGTCAGCACAATGAGCAGTTCTTC; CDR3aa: CASSPQFGQGQHNEQFF
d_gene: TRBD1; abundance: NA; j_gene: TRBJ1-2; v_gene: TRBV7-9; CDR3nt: TGTGCCAGCAGCTTAGGGGGACAGGGCGCCGATTATGGCTACACCTTC; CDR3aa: CASSLGGQGADYGYTF
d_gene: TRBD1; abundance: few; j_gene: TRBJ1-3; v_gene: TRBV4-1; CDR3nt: TGCGCCAGCAGCCATAATCGGGACAGAGGAAACACCATATATTTT; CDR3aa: CASSHNRDRGNTIYF
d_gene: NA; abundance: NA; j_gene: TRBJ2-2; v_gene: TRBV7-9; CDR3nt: TGTGCCAGCAGCTTAGAGTTTGTGGGGAGAAACACCGGGGAGCTGTTTTTT; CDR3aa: CASSLEFVGRNTGELFF
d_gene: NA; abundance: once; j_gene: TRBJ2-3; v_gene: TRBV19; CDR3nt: TGTGCCAGTAGTACGGTAGCGGCTAGCACAGATACGCAGTATTTT; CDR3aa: CASSTVAASTDTQYF
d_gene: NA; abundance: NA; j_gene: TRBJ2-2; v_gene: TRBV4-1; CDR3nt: TGCGCCAGCAGCCCCCAGGAGGGCAACACCGGGGAGCTGTTTTTT; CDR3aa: CASSPQEGNTGELFF
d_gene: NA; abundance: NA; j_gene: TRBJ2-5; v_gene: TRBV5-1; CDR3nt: TGCGCCAGCAGCTTGAGTACAGAAGAGACCCAGTACTTC; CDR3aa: CASSLSTEETQYF
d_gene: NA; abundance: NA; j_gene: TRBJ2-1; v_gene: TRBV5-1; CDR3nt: TGCGCCAGCAGCTTAGCGCTAGCGACCTACAATGAGCAGTTCTTC; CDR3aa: CASSLALATYNEQFF
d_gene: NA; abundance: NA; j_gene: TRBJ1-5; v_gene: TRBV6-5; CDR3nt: TGTGCCAGCAGTTACTCGCTGGCGGATAGCAATCAGCCCCAGCATTTT; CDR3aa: CASSYSLADSNQPQHF
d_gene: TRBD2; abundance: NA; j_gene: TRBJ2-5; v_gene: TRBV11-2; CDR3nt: TGTGCCAGCAGCTTAGCCCGGGGGGGTCAAGAGACCCAGTACTTC; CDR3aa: CASSLARGGQETQYF
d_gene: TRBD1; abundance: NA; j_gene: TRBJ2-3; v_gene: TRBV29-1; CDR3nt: TGCAGCGTTGAGAAACAGGGGCGGACAGATACGCAGTATTTT; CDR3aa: CSVEKQGRTDTQYF
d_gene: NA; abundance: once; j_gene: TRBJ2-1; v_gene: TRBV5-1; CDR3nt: TGCGCCAGCAGCTTGGCCGCGGATTATGAGCAGTTCTTC; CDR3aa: CASSLAADYEQFF
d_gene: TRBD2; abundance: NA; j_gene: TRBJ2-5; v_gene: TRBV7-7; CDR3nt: TGTGCTAGCAGCTTAGGTACCACTAGCGCAGAGACCCAGTACTTC; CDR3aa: CASSLGTTSAETQYF
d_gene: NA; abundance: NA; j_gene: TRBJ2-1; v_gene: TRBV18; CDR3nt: TGTGCCAGCTCACCGTCTAGCCGGAGCCATGAGCAGTTCTTC; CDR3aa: CASSPSSRSHEQFF
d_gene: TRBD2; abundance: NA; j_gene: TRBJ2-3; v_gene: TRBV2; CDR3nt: TGTGCCAGCGTAAGAACTAGCGGGACCACAGATACGCAGTATTTT; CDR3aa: CASVRTSGTTDTQYF
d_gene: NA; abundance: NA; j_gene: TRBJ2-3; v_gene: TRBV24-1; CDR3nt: TGTGCCACCAGTTCTGGAGGAACTAGCACAGATACGCAGTATTTT; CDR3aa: CATSSGGTSTDTQYF
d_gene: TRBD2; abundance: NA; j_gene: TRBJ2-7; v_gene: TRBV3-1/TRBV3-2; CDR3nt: TGTGCCAGCAGCCAGACGGGAGGGCCCCTACGCGAGCAGTACTTC; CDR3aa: CASSQTGGPLREQYF
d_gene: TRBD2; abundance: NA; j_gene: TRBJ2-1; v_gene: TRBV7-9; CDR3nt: TGTGCCAGCAGCACCGGGACTAGTTACAATGAGCAGTTCTTC; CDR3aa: CASSTGTSYNEQFF
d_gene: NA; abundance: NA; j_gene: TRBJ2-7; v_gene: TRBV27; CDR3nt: TGTGCCAGCAGTTTGAAGAGGGCAAGTGAGCAGTACTTC; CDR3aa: CASSLKRASEQYF